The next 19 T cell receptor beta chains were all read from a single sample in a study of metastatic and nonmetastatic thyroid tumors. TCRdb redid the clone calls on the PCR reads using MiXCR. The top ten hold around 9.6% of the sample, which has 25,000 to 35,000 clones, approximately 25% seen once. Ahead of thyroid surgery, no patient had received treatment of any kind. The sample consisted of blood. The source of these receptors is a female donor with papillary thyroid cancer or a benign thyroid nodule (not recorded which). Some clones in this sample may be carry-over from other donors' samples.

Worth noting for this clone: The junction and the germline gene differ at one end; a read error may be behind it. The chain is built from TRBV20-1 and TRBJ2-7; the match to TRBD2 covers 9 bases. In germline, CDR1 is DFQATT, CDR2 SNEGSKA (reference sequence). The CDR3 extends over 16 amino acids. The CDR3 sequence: CSARDLTSGGTYEHDF. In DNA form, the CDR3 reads TGCAGCGCTAGAGATCTGACTAGCGGCGGAACCTACGAGCACGACTTC.

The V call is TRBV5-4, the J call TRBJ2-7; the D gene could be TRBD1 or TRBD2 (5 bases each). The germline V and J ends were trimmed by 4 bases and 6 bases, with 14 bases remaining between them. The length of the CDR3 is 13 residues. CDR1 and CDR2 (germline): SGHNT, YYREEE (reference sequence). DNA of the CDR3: TGTGCCAGCAGCAGGGACCCCCTGGGCGAGCAGTACTTC. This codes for CASSRDPLGEQYF. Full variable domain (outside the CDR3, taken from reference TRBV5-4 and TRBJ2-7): ETGVTQSPTHLIKTRGQQVTLRCSSQSGHNTVSWYQQALGQGPQFIFQYYREEENGRGNFPPRFSGLQFPNYSSELNVNALELDDSALYLCASSRDPLGEQYFGPGTRLTVT.

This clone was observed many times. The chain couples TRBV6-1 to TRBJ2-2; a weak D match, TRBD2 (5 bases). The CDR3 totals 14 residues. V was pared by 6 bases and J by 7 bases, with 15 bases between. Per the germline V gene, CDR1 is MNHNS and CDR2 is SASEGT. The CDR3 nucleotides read TGTGCCAGCAGACCCGCAGTCGGGATCGGGGAGCTGTTTTTT. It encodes CASRPAVGIGELFF.

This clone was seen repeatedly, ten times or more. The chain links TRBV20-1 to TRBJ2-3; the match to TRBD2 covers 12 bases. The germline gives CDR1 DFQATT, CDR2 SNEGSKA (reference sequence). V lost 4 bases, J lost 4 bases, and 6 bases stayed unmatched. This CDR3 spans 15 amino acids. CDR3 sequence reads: CSAILAGGPSDTQYF. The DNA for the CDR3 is TGCAGTGCTATTCTAGCGGGAGGGCCCTCAGATACGCAGTATTTT.

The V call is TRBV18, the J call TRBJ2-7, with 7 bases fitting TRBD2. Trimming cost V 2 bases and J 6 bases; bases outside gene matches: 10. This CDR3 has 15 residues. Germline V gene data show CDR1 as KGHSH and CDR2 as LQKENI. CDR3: CASSPGVGGLIEQYF. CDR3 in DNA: TGTGCCAGCTCACCAGGGGTGGGAGGGCTGATCGAGCAGTACTTC. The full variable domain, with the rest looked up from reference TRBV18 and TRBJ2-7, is NAGVMQNPRHLVRRRGQEARLRCSPMKGHSHVYWYRQLPEEGLKFMVYLQKENIIDESGMPKERFSAEFPKEGPSILRIQQVVRGDSAAYFCASSPGVGGLIEQYFGPGTRLTVT.

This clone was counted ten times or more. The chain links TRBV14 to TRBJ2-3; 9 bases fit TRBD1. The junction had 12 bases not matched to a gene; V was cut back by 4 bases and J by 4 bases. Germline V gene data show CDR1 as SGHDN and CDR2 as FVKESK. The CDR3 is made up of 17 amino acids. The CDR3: CASSPRTGVGYPDTQYF. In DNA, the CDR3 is TGTGCCAGCAGCCCCCGGACAGGGGTAGGTTATCCAGATACGCAGTATTTT. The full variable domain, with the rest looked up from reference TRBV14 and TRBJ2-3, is EAGVTQFPSHSVIEKGQTVTLRCDPISGHDNLYWYRRVMGKEIKFLLHFVKESKQDESGMPNNRFLAERTGGTYSTLKVQPAELEDSGVYFCASSPRTGVGYPDTQYFGPGTRLTVL.

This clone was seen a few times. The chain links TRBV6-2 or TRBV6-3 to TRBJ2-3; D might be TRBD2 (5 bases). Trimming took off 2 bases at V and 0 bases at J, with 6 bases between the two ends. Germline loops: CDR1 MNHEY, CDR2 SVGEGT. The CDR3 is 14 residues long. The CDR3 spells CASSYGSSTDTQYF. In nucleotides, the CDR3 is TGTGCCAGCAGTTACGGGAGTAGCACAGATACGCAGTATTTT.

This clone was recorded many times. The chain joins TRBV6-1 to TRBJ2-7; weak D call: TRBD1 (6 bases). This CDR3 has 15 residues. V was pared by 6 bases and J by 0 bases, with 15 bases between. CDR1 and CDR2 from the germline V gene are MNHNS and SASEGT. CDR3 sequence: CASRASGVSSYEQYF. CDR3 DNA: TGTGCCAGCAGGGCATCAGGGGTCAGCTCCTACGAGCAGTACTTC.

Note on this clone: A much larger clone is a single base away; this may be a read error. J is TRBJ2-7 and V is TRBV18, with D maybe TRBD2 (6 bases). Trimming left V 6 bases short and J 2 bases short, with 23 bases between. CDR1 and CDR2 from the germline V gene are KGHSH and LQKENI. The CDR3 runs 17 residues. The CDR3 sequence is CASSSRTKVSPPYEQYF. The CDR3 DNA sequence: TGTGCCAGCTCGTCCAGGACTAAAGTCAGCCCCCCCTACGAGCAGTACTTC.

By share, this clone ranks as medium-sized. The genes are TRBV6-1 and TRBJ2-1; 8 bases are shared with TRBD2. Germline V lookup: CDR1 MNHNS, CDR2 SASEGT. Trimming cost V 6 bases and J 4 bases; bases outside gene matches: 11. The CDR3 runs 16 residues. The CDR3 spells CASRGRSGSGYNEQFF. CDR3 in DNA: TGTGCCAGCAGGGGACGCAGCGGGAGTGGATACAATGAGCAGTTCTTC.

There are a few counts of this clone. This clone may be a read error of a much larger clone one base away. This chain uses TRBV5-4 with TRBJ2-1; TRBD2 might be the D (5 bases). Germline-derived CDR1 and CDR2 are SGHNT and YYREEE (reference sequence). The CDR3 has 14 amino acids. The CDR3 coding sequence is TGTGCCATCAGCCGAGCGGCCCCCTACAATGAGCAGTTCTTC. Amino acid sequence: CAISRAAPYNEQFF.

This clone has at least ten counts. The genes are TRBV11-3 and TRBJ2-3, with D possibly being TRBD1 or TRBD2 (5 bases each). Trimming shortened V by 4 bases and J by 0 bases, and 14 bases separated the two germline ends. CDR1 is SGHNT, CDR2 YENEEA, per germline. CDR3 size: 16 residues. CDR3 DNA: TGTGCCAGCAGCTGGGGGACGGGGACGAGCACAGATACGCAGTATTTT. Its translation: CASSWGTGTSTDTQYF.

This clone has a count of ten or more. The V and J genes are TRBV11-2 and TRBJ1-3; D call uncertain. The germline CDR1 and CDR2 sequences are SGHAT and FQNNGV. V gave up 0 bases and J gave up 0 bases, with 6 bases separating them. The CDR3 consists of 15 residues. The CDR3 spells CASSLEGHSGNTIYF. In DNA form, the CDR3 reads TGTGCCAGCAGCTTAGAGGGCCACTCTGGAAACACCATATATTTT.

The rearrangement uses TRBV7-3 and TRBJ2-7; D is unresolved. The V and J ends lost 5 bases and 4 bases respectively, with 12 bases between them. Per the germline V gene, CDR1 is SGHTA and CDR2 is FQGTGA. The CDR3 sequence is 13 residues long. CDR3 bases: TGTGCCAGCAGCGCCTATGTCGGATACGAGCAGTACTTC. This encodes CASSAYVGYEQYF.

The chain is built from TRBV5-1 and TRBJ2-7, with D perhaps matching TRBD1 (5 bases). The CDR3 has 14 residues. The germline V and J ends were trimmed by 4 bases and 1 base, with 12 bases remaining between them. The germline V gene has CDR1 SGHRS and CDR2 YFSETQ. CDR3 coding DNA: TGCGCCAGCAGCCTTCAGGGCACTTCCTACGAGCAGTACTTC. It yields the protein CASSLQGTSYEQYF.

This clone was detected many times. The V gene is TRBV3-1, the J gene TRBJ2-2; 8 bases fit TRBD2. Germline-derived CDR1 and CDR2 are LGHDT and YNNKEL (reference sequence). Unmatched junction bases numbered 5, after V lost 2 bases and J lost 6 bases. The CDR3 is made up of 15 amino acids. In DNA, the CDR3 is TGTGCCAGCAGCCAACTTCTAGCGGGCGCCGGGGAGCTGTTTTTT. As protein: CASSQLLAGAGELFF.

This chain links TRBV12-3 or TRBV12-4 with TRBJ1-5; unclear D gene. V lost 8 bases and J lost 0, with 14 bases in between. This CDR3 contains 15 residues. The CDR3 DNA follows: TGTGCCAGCCGGTATAGTCAGTGTAGCAATCAGCCCCAGCATTTT. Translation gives CASRYSQCSNQPQHF.

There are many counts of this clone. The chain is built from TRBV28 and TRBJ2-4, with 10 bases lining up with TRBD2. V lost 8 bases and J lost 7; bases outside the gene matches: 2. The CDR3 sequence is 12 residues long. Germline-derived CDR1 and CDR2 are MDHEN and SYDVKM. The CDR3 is CASRGLANIQYF. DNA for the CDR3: TGTGCCAGCCGGGGACTAGCGAACATTCAGTACTTC.

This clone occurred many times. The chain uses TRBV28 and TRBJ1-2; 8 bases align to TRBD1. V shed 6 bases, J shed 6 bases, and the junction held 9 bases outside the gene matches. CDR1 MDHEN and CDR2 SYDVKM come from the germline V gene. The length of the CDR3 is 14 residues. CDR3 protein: CASSRDRGTDGYTF. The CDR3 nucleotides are TGTGCCAGCAGCCGCGACAGGGGCACCGATGGCTACACCTTC.